The clone carrying this T cell receptor beta chain has a count of ten or more. Its antigen remains unidentified. For TCRbeta, the library was prepared with unique molecular identifiers. TCRdb recomputed calls from the PCR reads with MiXCR, one row per CDR3 protein. The sample holds 350,000 to 500,000 distinct CDR3 sequences; around two fifths are singletons and the top ten take 27%. Trimming shortened V by 0 bases and J by 0 bases, and 10 bases separated the two germline ends. This CDR3 spans 15 amino acids. From germline, CDR1 is SGHRS and CDR2 YFSETQ. The data were obtained in a study of T-cell reconstitution after alpha-beta-depleted transplantation in children. Study-wide results and caveats: Newly generated T cells supplied most T-cell counts and diversity one year post-transplant.

Specimen: PBMCs, collected before TCRalphabeta/CD19-depleted stem cell transplant. The chain links TRBV5-1 to TRBJ2-7; D ambiguous. This TCR came from a girl aged 2-10 years with aplastic anemia, due to receive a stem cell transplant. Here the CDR3 DNA reads TGCGCCAGCAGCTTGGGGCAGGTGAGCTCCTACGAGCAGTACTTC. Protein product: CASSLGQVSSYEQYF.